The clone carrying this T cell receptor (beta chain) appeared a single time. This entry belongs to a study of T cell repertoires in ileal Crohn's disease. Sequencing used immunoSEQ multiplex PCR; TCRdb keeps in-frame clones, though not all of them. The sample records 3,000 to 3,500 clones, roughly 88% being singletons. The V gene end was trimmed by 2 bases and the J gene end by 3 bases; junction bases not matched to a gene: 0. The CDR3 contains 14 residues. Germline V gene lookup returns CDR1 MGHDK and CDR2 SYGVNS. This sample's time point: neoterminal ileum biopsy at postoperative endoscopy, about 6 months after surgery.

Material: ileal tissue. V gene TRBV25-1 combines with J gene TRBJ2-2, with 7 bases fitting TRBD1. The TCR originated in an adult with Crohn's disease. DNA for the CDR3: TGTGCCAGCAGTGAACAGGGGGACACCGGGGAGCTGTTTTTT. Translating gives CASSEQGDTGELFF.